The sequence of this TCR beta chain was determined in a study of blood T cell repertoires in COVID-19. Overall study context: Sources were T cells, B-cell-depleted T cells, or PBMCs; the material itself was cDNA or gDNA.

The protocol was immunoSEQ multiplex PCR, while the TCRdb copy is restricted to in-frame clones and leaves out a portion. The sample holds roughly 250,000 clones, about 86% seen once. The source of this sequence is a woman aged 55-69 years with active or convalescent COVID-19. The sequencing input was peripheral blood.

CDR3 nucleotide sequence: TGTGCCAGCAGCGGGCTCGGAGGCACTGAAGCTTTCTTT. Protein sequence: CASSGLGGTEAFF. V gene TRBV5-6 combines with J gene TRBJ1-1; D ambiguous. The CDR3 has 13 amino acids. Germline CDR1 is SGHDT and CDR2 is YYEEEE. The germline V and J ends were trimmed by 4 bases and 4 bases, with 11 bases remaining between them.